The 28 T cell receptor beta chains given below trace back to one sample, sequenced in a study of Tregs in tolerant kidney transplant recipients. Libraries were prepared by immunoSEQ multiplex PCR; TCRdb keeps only in-frame clonotypes and omits some of them. Of about 59,000 clones listed, around four fifths are singletons. Sequences were obtained from CD4+ T cells from blood. The receptors stem from a human donor in good health.

The CDR3 region is CASLVGTGGREQYF. CDR3 DNA: TGCGCCAGCCTGGTCGGGACAGGGGGTCGCGAGCAGTACTTC. V gene TRBV10-2 combines with J gene TRBJ2-7; 11 nucleotides align to TRBD1. V gave up 8 bases and J gave up 6 bases; unmatched junction bases: 9. The CDR3 extends over 14 amino acids. Germline assignment: CDR1 WSHSY and CDR2 SAAADI.

The chain carries TRBV30 and TRBJ1-3; D ambiguous. Between the trimmed V and J ends, which lost 6 bases and 1 base, there was a span of 19 bases. The CDR3 sequence is 16 residues long. The germline CDR1 and CDR2 sequences are GTSNPN and SVGIG (reference sequence). CDR3 amino acids: CACGTDSLFSGNTIYF. DNA of the CDR3: TGTGCCTGCGGCACCGACTCTCTTTTTTCTGGAAACACCATATATTTT.

The sample holds one count of this clone. The rearrangement uses TRBV19 and TRBJ1-1; 9 bases agree with TRBD1. Germline V gives CDR1 LNHDA, CDR2 SQIVND (reference sequence). The CDR3 is made up of 15 amino acids. V dropped 1 base and J dropped 10; count of bases not matched to a gene: 10. DNA for the CDR3: TGTGCCAGTAGTATAGCCGGGACAGGGAGGTTTGGAGCTTTCTTT. Its translation is CASSIAGTGRFGAFF.

In its sample, this clone ranks as medium-sized. The chain recombines TRBV5-5 with TRBJ1-6; tentative D call: TRBD1 (5 bases). Trimming cost V 4 bases and J 0 bases, with 14 bases left between them. The CDR3 has 17 residues. Germline V gene sequence: CDR1 SGHKS, CDR2 YYEKEE (reference sequence). CDR3 in amino acids: CASSLGTPNSYNSPLHF. The CDR3 DNA is TGTGCCAGCAGCCTCGGGACGCCGAACTCCTATAATTCACCCCTCCACTTT.

V usage is TRBV7-9 and J usage is TRBJ2-2; maybe TRBD1 (6 bases). With 5 bases removed from V and 4 bases from J, the gap between germline ends came to 11 bases. Per germline, CDR1 SEHNR and CDR2 FQNEAQ (reference sequence). This CDR3 has 14 residues. Here the CDR3 DNA reads TGTGCCAGCAGCACCGGACAGATCACCGGGGAGCTGTTTTTT. This translates into CASSTGQITGELFF.

This chain joins TRBV30 and TRBJ1-2; 9 bases line up with TRBD1. CDR1 GTSNPN and CDR2 SVGIG come from the germline V gene (reference sequence). J was trimmed by 7 bases and V by 2 bases; bases with no gene match: 14. The CDR3 is 16 amino acids. CDR3 sequence reads: CAWSRGTGLKKAGYTF. The CDR3 DNA is TGTGCCTGGAGTCGAGGGACAGGGCTAAAGAAGGCTGGCTACACCTTC.

This chain uses TRBV19 with TRBJ2-1; D is unclear. V was trimmed by 3 bases and J by 9 bases, leaving 6 bases between them. Per the germline V gene, CDR1 is LNHDA and CDR2 is SQIVND (reference sequence). The CDR3 consists of 11 residues. The CDR3 sequence is CASSIWGEQFF. CDR3 coding DNA: TGTGCCAGTAGTATTTGGGGTGAGCAGTTCTTC.

The chain has TRBV29-1 and TRBJ2-5; D perhaps matches TRBD1 (5 bases). CDR3 size: 15 residues. Germline V lookup: CDR1 SQVTM, CDR2 ANQGSEA. V gave up 4 bases and J gave up 4 bases, with 19 bases separating them. CDR3 nucleotides: TGCAGCGTTGGTCCCCACCTCAGGGTCGGAGAGACCCAGTACTTC. It encodes CSVGPHLRVGETQYF.

V is TRBV7-3 and J is TRBJ2-3; D ambiguous. CDR1 SGHTA and CDR2 FQGTGA come from the germline V gene. This CDR3 comprises 15 residues. V lost 2 bases, J lost 2 bases, and 11 bases lay in between. CDR3 sequence (DNA): TGTGCCAGCAGCTTATTCGGATTATCCACAGATACGCAGTATTTT. Its translation is CASSLFGLSTDTQYF.

V usage is TRBV7-9 and J usage is TRBJ2-7; D is possibly TRBD2 (6 bases). V lost 5 bases to trimming and J lost 1 base, with 12 bases between them. This CDR3 is 14 amino acids long. Germline V CDR1 and CDR2: SEHNR, FQNEAQ (reference sequence). CDR3 in DNA: TGTGCCAGCAGCCTACTTAGCGGTTCCTACGAGCAGTACTTC. It is translated as CASSLLSGSYEQYF.

This chain connects TRBV11-2 to TRBJ2-7; 7 nucleotides agree with TRBD1. This CDR3 contains 16 residues. Losses at the gene ends were 0 bases for V and 6 bases for J; bases not matched to a gene: 11. The germline V gene encodes CDR1 SGHAT and CDR2 FQNNGV. The CDR3 DNA follows: TGTGCCAGCAGCTTAGATGTACAGGGGATAGGGGGCGAGCAGTACTTC. Translating it yields CASSLDVQGIGGEQYF.

The rearrangement links TRBV2 to TRBJ1-5, with a possible D match to TRBD1 (5 bases). The ends were cut back, 2 bases at V and 7 bases at J, with 9 bases in the middle. The CDR3 runs 13 residues. The germline gives CDR1 SNHLY, CDR2 FYNNEI. The CDR3 region has the DNA TGTGCCAGCAGTGAATGGGGGGTACAGCCCCAGCATTTT. This codes for CASSEWGVQPQHF.

This rearrangement joins TRBV7-3 to TRBJ2-3; 11 nucleotides align to TRBD1. After removal of 6 bases from V and 1 base from J, the junction contained 12 bases not matched to a gene. This CDR3 region has 18 residues. CDR1 is SGHTA, CDR2 FQGTGA, per germline. The CDR3 DNA reads as TGTGCCAGCAGTCCAATCCGGACAGGGGGCCGTGGCACAGATACGCAGTATTTT. It yields the protein CASSPIRTGGRGTDTQYF.

CDR3 sequence (DNA): TGTGCCAGCAGCCCTAGGACGGGAATTGGGGAGCAGTACTTC. Encoded protein: CASSPRTGIGEQYF. The chain combines TRBV14 with TRBJ2-7; D might be TRBD2 (5 bases). CDR3 length equals 14 residues. Deletions cut 4 bases from V and 7 bases from J, with 17 bases between. Germline V gene sequence: CDR1 SGHDN, CDR2 FVKESK.

This sequence joins TRBV25-1 and TRBJ2-2; D may match TRBD1 or TRBD2 (5 bases each). This CDR3 has 15 residues. V was shortened by 3 bases and J by 6 bases, with 14 bases between the two germline ends. In germline, CDR1 is MGHDK, CDR2 SYGVNS. CDR3 protein: CASSDGTRRAGELFF. The DNA of the CDR3 is TGTGCCAGCAGTGATGGGACCCGGCGGGCCGGGGAGCTGTTTTTT.

In its sample, this clone was seen a few times. The chain joins TRBV7-2 to TRBJ2-1; 14 bases align to TRBD2. The CDR3 is 15 amino acids. Germline V gene sequence: CDR1 SGHTA, CDR2 FQGNSA. V lost 5 bases and J lost 10; bases outside the gene matches: 7. The CDR3 protein is CASSPPGLAGGEQFF. The CDR3 region has the DNA TGTGCCAGCAGCCCCCCCGGACTAGCGGGGGGCGAGCAGTTCTTC.

This clone was counted only a few times. V and J are TRBV4-3 and TRBJ2-3; D perhaps matches TRBD1 (5 bases). V dropped 1 base and J dropped 2 bases, with 13 bases sitting between them. The CDR3 covers 16 residues. Germline CDR1 and CDR2: LGHNA and YSLEER. DNA for the CDR3: TGCGCCAGCAGCCAAGGGGGCGACTTCTACACAGATACGCAGTATTTT. This translates into CASSQGGDFYTDTQYF.

This clone has just one count. The V call is TRBV7-2, the J call TRBJ2-5; 10 positions match TRBD1. In germline, CDR1 is SGHTA, CDR2 FQGNSA. The CDR3 sequence is 15 residues long. V shed 4 bases and J 2 bases; nucleotides not matched to a gene: 4. CDR3 sequence: CASSWDRGRQETQYF. CDR3 DNA sequence: TGTGCCAGCAGCTGGGACAGGGGACGTCAAGAGACCCAGTACTTC.

The chain couples TRBV27 to TRBJ1-2; D is perhaps TRBD1 (6 bases). Trimming removed 4 bases from V and 4 bases from J, with 13 bases in between. The CDR3 covers 14 residues. Germline values: CDR1 MNHEY, CDR2 SMNVEV (reference sequence). CDR3 sequence reads: CASSYSPGAYGYTF. The CDR3 DNA reads as TGTGCCAGCAGTTACTCCCCAGGGGCCTATGGCTACACCTTC.

The CDR3 DNA follows: TGCGCCAGCAGCCAAGATAGGGAAGACGAGCTGTTTTTT. This gives the protein CASSQDREDELFF. The rearrangement links TRBV4-3 to TRBJ2-2; D is unresolved. This CDR3 region has 13 residues. Trimming pared 0 bases from V and 11 bases from J, leaving 10 bases between. Germline lookup yields CDR1 LGHNA and CDR2 YSLEER.

The CDR3 sequence is CSVEGVRGSYNEQFF. Written as DNA, the CDR3 is TGCAGCGTTGAAGGAGTCAGGGGTTCCTACAATGAGCAGTTCTTC. The V call is TRBV29-1, the J call TRBJ2-1, with D perhaps TRBD1 (6 bases). Trimming pared 1 base from V and 1 base from J, leaving 11 bases between. CDR3 length: 15 amino acids. Germline CDR1 and CDR2: SQVTM and ANQGSEA.

The J gene is TRBJ2-7, the V gene TRBV10-3, with 7 nucleotides matching TRBD2. The CDR3 spans 14 residues. Losses at the gene ends were 3 bases for V and 7 bases for J; bases not matched to a gene: 9. Germline V gives CDR1 ENHRY, CDR2 SYGVKD. The CDR3 DNA reads TGTGCCATCAGTGAAAGAGCGGGAATGGGAGAGCAGTACTTC. Residues: CAISERAGMGEQYF.

This clone was found a few times. The chain links TRBV6-1 to TRBJ2-7, with 7 bases aligning to TRBD1. The CDR3 sequence is 14 residues long. V was clipped by 5 bases and J by 2 bases; unmatched bases: 6. CDR1 MNHNS and CDR2 SASEGT come from the germline V gene. In DNA, the CDR3 is TGTGCCAGCAGTAGGGACAGCCTACCCTACGAGCAGTACTTC. Protein sequence: CASSRDSLPYEQYF.

This sequence joins TRBV2 and TRBJ2-7; TRBD2 matches at 13 bases. V lost 2 bases, J lost 2 bases, and 9 bases stayed unmatched. Germline loops: CDR1 SNHLY, CDR2 FYNNEI. The CDR3 consists of 18 residues. The CDR3, as DNA: TGTGCCAGCAGTGAAAGTTGGACTAGCGGGAGAATGGCCTACGAGCAGTACTTC. Translated: CASSESWTSGRMAYEQYF.

The rearrangement links TRBV5-1 to TRBJ2-7, with unresolved D. The CDR3 spans 16 residues. Germline CDR1 reads SGHRS; CDR2 reads YFSETQ. With 4 bases removed from V and 2 bases from J, the gap between germline ends came to 19 bases. CDR3 DNA: TGCGCCAGCAGCGGGCACCGGACGCCTGGGACCTACGAGCAGTACTTC. Protein product: CASSGHRTPGTYEQYF.

The chain recombines TRBV29-1 with TRBJ2-3; 7 nucleotides agree with TRBD2. The junction had 6 bases not matched to a gene; V was cut back by 6 bases and J by 3 bases. The CDR3 has 13 amino acids. Germline CDR1 reads SQVTM; CDR2 reads ANQGSEA. CDR3 nucleotides: TGCAGCGTCCAATCGGGAGGTACAGATACGCAGTATTTT. Translation: CSVQSGGTDTQYF.

The chain is built from TRBV15 and TRBJ2-5; weak D call: TRBD1 (5 bases). This CDR3 spans 15 amino acids. The germline gives CDR1 LNHNV, CDR2 YYDKDF (reference sequence). Trimming removed 1 base at V and 5 bases at J, with 14 bases between. CDR3: CATSRAPGMGETQYF. As DNA, the CDR3 is TGTGCCACCAGCAGAGCGCCAGGGATGGGGGAGACCCAGTACTTC.

This clone was found a few times. V is TRBV6-5 and J is TRBJ1-1, with D tentatively TRBD1 (6 bases). Trimming took off 2 bases at V and 1 base at J, with 8 bases between the two ends. The CDR3 is 14 amino acids. The V gene's germline CDR1 is MNHEY and CDR2 SVGAGI. DNA of the CDR3: TGTGCCAGCAGTTACGGGGGCACGAACACTGAAGCTTTCTTT. It is translated as CASSYGGTNTEAFF.